The 26 T cell receptor beta chains in this list originate from one sample, sequenced in a study of cytomegalovirus exposure and HLA in healthy donors (dated by TCRdb to the late 2010s). Receptor amplification or capture employed the immunoSEQ multiplex PCR assay. The multiplex PCR relied on a mix of 60 forward primers for TCR Vbeta segments and 13 reverse primers for TCR Jbeta segments. TCRdb provides this immuneACCESS table in a form limited to in-frame rearrangements. Some clones are lacking; in checked studies, under half of them reflect an unresolved V gene, and why the rest are absent is not known. The table for this sample shows roughly 77,000 clones. The ten most abundant clones make up approximately 4.6% of the sample. Sequenced sample: PBMCs. These receptors came from a man younger than 40 in good health and CMV-seronegative.

The J gene is TRBJ1-1, the V gene TRBV7-7; D gene unclear. This CDR3 contains 13 residues. Germline V gene lookup returns CDR1 SSHAT and CDR2 FNYEAQ (reference sequence). V shed 2 bases and J shed 4 bases, with 8 bases lying between them. The CDR3 is CASSLSRSTEAFF. CDR3 nucleotides: TGTGCCAGCAGCTTATCGAGATCCACTGAAGCTTTCTTT.

This chain uses TRBV4-1 with TRBJ2-3; TRBD2 aligns across 13 bases. V shed 2 bases and J 1 base; nucleotides not matched to a gene: 6. CDR3 length equals 18 residues. Germline CDR1 MGHRA, CDR2 YSYEKL. The CDR3 here is CASSQLTGTSGGTDTQYF. The CDR3 DNA reads as TGCGCCAGCAGCCAATTAACCGGGACTAGCGGGGGCACAGATACGCAGTATTTT.

About this clone: An end of the junction does not agree with germline; a read error may underlie this. The chain uses TRBV7-2 and TRBJ1-2, with 11 bases lining up with TRBD1. The CDR3 sequence is 14 residues long. CDR1 is SGHTA, CDR2 FQGNSA, per germline. The CDR3: CASSLSGTGGTVAF. The CDR3, as DNA: TGTGCCAGCAGCTTATCGGGGACAGGGGGAACCGTGGCCTTC. Full variable domain (remainder filled in from reference TRBV7-2 and TRBJ1-2): GAGVSQSPSNKVTEKGKDVELRCDPISGHTALYWYRQSLGQGLEFLIYFQGNSAPDKSGLPSDRFSAERTGGSVSTLTIQRTQQEDSAVYLCASSLSGTGGTVAFGSGTRLTVV.

The chain uses TRBV11-2 and TRBJ2-3; possibly TRBD2 for D (6 bases). The CDR3 is 14 amino acids. Germline V lookup: CDR1 SGHAT, CDR2 FQNNGV. Trimming removed 5 bases at V and 3 bases at J, with 12 bases between. The CDR3 loop reads CASSLGSPTDTQYF. The DNA of the CDR3 is TGTGCCAGCAGCCTCGGGAGTCCGACAGATACGCAGTATTTT.

This chain connects TRBV6-6 to TRBJ1-4; unclear D gene. The V gene lost 2 bases and the J gene lost 6 bases, with 7 bases spanning the gap. The CDR3 runs 13 residues. The germline CDR1 and CDR2 sequences are MNHNY and SVGAGI (reference sequence). CDR3 coding DNA: TGTGCCAGCAGTTACGGGCCCTATGAAAAACTGTTTTTT. It is translated as CASSYGPYEKLFF.

The chain uses TRBV30 and TRBJ2-5; TRBD1 agrees at 12 bases. Germline lookup yields CDR1 GTSNPN and CDR2 SVGIG (reference sequence). Trimming removed 0 bases from V and 4 bases from J; junction bases left unmatched: 6. The CDR3 runs 16 residues. This CDR3 is CAWSVGGQGAGETQYF. CDR3 nucleotide sequence: TGTGCCTGGAGTGTGGGGGGACAGGGGGCTGGAGAGACCCAGTACTTC.

The rearrangement joins TRBV14 to TRBJ2-5; D unclear. The CDR3 runs 16 residues. The V end lost 0 bases, the J end lost 0 bases, and 11 bases lay between the germline ends. Germline loops: CDR1 SGHDN, CDR2 FVKESK. Here the CDR3 DNA reads TGTGCCAGCAGCCAAGAGTGGATGGGCTACCAAGAGACCCAGTACTTC. Its translation is CASSQEWMGYQETQYF.

This chain uses TRBV18 with TRBJ2-3, with TRBD2 as a possible D gene (6 bases). This CDR3 region has 16 residues. Germline CDR1 KGHSH, CDR2 LQKENI. Trimming removed 5 bases from V and 1 base from J, with 16 bases in between. The DNA for the CDR3 is TGTGCCAGCTCATCTGCCCAGGGAGGAGGCACAGATACGCAGTATTTT. It is translated as CASSSAQGGGTDTQYF.

The chain recombines TRBV5-6 with TRBJ1-2; tentative D call: TRBD1 (6 bases). CDR1 and CDR2 from the germline V gene are SGHDT and YYEEEE. There are 14 residues in the CDR3. The V end lost 1 base, the J end lost 7 bases, and 14 bases lay between the germline ends. The CDR3: CASSLWQGLGGYTF. Here the CDR3 DNA reads TGTGCCAGCAGCTTGTGGCAGGGGTTAGGTGGCTACACCTTC.

The chain combines TRBV4-2 with TRBJ1-1; D might be TRBD1 (6 bases). The ends were cut back, 1 base at V and 5 bases at J, with 14 bases in the middle. The CDR3 is 15 residues long. Germline V gene sequence: CDR1 LGHNA, CDR2 YNFKEQ. This chain's CDR3 is CASSQVWTEETEAFF. In nucleotides, the CDR3 is TGTGCCAGCAGCCAAGTATGGACAGAGGAGACTGAAGCTTTCTTT.

This rearrangement joins TRBV5-6 to TRBJ1-2, with D uncertain. CDR1 and CDR2 (germline): SGHDT, YYEEEE. The CDR3 has 13 residues. The V end was cut by 0 bases, the J end by 4 bases, with 7 bases between. In DNA, the CDR3 is TGTGCCAGCAGCTTGGCTCGGTTCTATGGCTACACCTTC. This codes for CASSLARFYGYTF.

The V and J genes are TRBV29-1 and TRBJ1-2; 8 nucleotides line up with TRBD1. The V segment lost 5 bases and the J segment 7 bases; nucleotides outside the gene matches: 18. CDR3 size: 16 residues. CDR1 is SQVTM and CDR2 is ANQGSEA in the germline V gene. The CDR3 sequence: CSVRGLGQGGERGYTF. The CDR3 DNA sequence: TGCAGCGTTCGGGGTTTAGGACAGGGAGGGGAGCGTGGCTACACCTTC.

The chain has TRBV6-5 and TRBJ2-7; a possible D gene is TRBD2 (6 bases). The CDR3 contains 15 residues. Germline CDR1 MNHEY, CDR2 SVGAGI. Trimming stripped 6 bases from V and 0 bases from J, with 15 bases between. Here the CDR3 reads CASRDSGGSSYEQYF. In DNA form, the CDR3 reads TGTGCCAGCAGGGACTCCGGGGGTTCCTCCTACGAGCAGTACTTC.

CDR3 sequence (DNA): TGCAGCGTTGAGAGGGCGCGGTACAATGAGCAGTTCTTC. Residues: CSVERARYNEQFF. The chain links TRBV29-1 to TRBJ2-1; maybe TRBD2 (5 bases). V dropped 3 bases and J dropped 4 bases, with 10 bases sitting between them. Germline-derived CDR1 and CDR2 are SQVTM and ANQGSEA. The CDR3 runs 13 residues.

The chain carries TRBV11-1 and TRBJ2-1, with 7 bases aligning to TRBD1. The length of the CDR3 is 18 residues. The junction had 15 bases not matched to a gene; V was cut back by 5 bases and J by 2 bases. Germline CDR1 reads SGHAT; CDR2 reads FQDESV (reference sequence). The CDR3 DNA reads as TGTGCCAGCAGCCGTGAGCCGGAGCCGACAGGGACCTACAATGAGCAGTTCTTC. As protein: CASSREPEPTGTYNEQFF. The full variable domain, its missing parts supplied by reference TRBV11-1 and TRBJ2-1, is EAEVAQSPRYKITEKSQAVAFWCDPISGHATLYWYRQILGQGPELLVQFQDESVVDDSQLPKDRFSAERLKGVDSTLKIQPAELGDSAMYLCASSREPEPTGTYNEQFFGPGTRLTVL.

The chain is built from TRBV18 and TRBJ2-7; D is ambiguous. CDR1 and CDR2 (germline): KGHSH, LQKENI. This CDR3 contains 14 residues. The ends were cut back, 3 bases at V and 1 base at J, with 10 bases in the middle. The CDR3 spells CASSPRSMSYEQYF. CDR3 bases: TGTGCCAGCTCACCCCGGTCGATGTCCTACGAGCAGTACTTC.

The J gene is TRBJ2-1, the V gene TRBV12-5, with TRBD2 matching over 12 bases. With 4 bases clipped from V and 8 bases from J, the junction kept 9 bases outside the gene matches. This CDR3 is 16 amino acids long. Germline V gene data show CDR1 as LGHNT and CDR2 as FRNRAP. In DNA, the CDR3 is TGTGCTAGTGGTTCTCCTAGGACTAGCGGGAACGATGAGCAGTTCTTC. Residues: CASGSPRTSGNDEQFF.

The chain has TRBV6-5 and TRBJ1-4; no definite D call. CDR1 MNHEY and CDR2 SVGAGI come from the germline V gene. The CDR3 loop spans 15 amino acids. The V end was cut by 2 bases, the J end by 3 bases, with 10 bases between. This CDR3 reads CASSYAYGANEKLFF. In DNA form, the CDR3 reads TGTGCCAGCAGTTACGCATACGGGGCTAATGAAAAACTGTTTTTT.

The chain has TRBV9 and TRBJ2-5, with 8 bases matching TRBD2. The germline V gene encodes CDR1 SGDLS and CDR2 YYNGEE. There are 14 residues in the CDR3. The V and J ends lost 4 bases and 7 bases, in that order; junction bases with no gene match: 9. The CDR3 bases are TGTGCCAGCAGCCCGGGGACTAGTCAATGGACCCAGTACTTC. Protein: CASSPGTSQWTQYF.

The gene calls are TRBV9 and TRBJ2-7; D is ambiguous. This CDR3 is 14 amino acids long. The ends were cut back, 0 bases at V and 1 base at J, with 8 bases in the middle. CDR1 SGDLS and CDR2 YYNGEE come from the germline V gene. As DNA, the CDR3 is TGTGCCAGCAGCGTAGAACTTCTGTCCTACGAGCAGTACTTC. The encoded protein is CASSVELLSYEQYF.

The genes are TRBV7-2 and TRBJ2-5, with 7 nucleotides matching TRBD2. J gave up 4 bases and V 5 bases, and 13 bases lay outside the gene matches. The CDR3 sequence is 16 residues long. Per the germline V gene, CDR1 is SGHTA and CDR2 is FQGNSA. The CDR3 protein is CASSEQSGGKGETQYF. The CDR3 coding sequence is TGTGCCAGCAGCGAACAGTCGGGGGGAAAGGGAGAGACCCAGTACTTC.

V gene TRBV11-3 combines with J gene TRBJ2-7; 9 nucleotides match TRBD1. The CDR3 totals 15 residues. V shed 0 bases, J shed 6 bases, and the junction held 6 bases outside the gene matches. Germline CDR1 is SGHNT and CDR2 is YENEEA. The CDR3 DNA is TGTGCCAGCAGCTTAGAGGGACAGGGAAACTTCGAGCAGTACTTC. Translated, it gives CASSLEGQGNFEQYF.

The chain recombines TRBV11-2 with TRBJ1-6, with TRBD1 matching over 8 bases. Germline V lookup: CDR1 SGHAT, CDR2 FQNNGV. V lost 4 bases, J lost 5 bases, and 4 bases stayed unmatched. This CDR3 has 15 residues. CDR3 protein: CASSWTGRNNSPLHF. In DNA, the CDR3 is TGTGCCAGCAGCTGGACAGGGAGGAATAATTCACCCCTCCACTTT. Full variable domain (outside the CDR3, taken from reference TRBV11-2 and TRBJ1-6): EAGVAQSPRYKIIEKRQSVAFWCNPISGHATLYWYQQILGQGPKLLIQFQNNGVVDDSQLPKDRFSAERLKGVDSTLKIQPAKLEDSAVYLCASSWTGRNNSPLHFGNGTRLTVT.

The rearrangement links TRBV5-1 to TRBJ2-5; possibly TRBD2 for D (6 bases). Trimming stripped 2 bases from V and 2 bases from J, with 10 bases between. Germline CDR1 reads SGHRS; CDR2 reads YFSETQ. The CDR3 is 14 amino acids. The CDR3 here is CASSFGEVQETQYF. In DNA form, the CDR3 reads TGCGCCAGCAGCTTTGGGGAGGTTCAAGAGACCCAGTACTTC.

V usage is TRBV18 and J usage is TRBJ1-5; 10 bases are shared with TRBD1. V was pared by 5 bases and J by 0 bases, with 10 bases of the junction left unmatched. The CDR3 length is 18 residues. Germline V gene data show CDR1 as KGHSH and CDR2 as LQKENI. The CDR3 is CASSSYRDRGFSNQPQHF. The CDR3 DNA sequence: TGTGCCAGCTCATCGTACCGGGACAGGGGATTTAGCAATCAGCCCCAGCATTTT.

This chain uses TRBV6-6 with TRBJ1-1; TRBD1 agrees at 9 bases. V lost 5 bases and J lost 10; bases outside the gene matches: 11. CDR3 size: 14 residues. In germline, CDR1 is MNHNY, CDR2 SVGAGI (reference sequence). CDR3 bases: TGTGCCAGCAGTCCGGAGGGGACAGGGAGTGGAGCTTTCTTT. It specifies CASSPEGTGSGAFF.